This T cell receptor beta chain is drawn from a study of cytomegalovirus exposure and HLA in healthy donors. Concerning this clone itself: Its antigen is undetermined.

This PCR relied on a set of 60 Vbeta primers and 13 Jbeta primers. Using immunoSEQ multiplex PCR, the repertoire was profiled, and TCRdb retains in-frame clones only, with some absent. Among about 98,000 clones listed, roughly 70% were seen once. Whole-study results and caveats: Researchers catalogued some 160 TCR beta chains as cytomegalovirus-associated. Based on reports, TCR beta sequences accurately predicted HLA-A and HLA-B alleles for most subjects.

The receptor comes from a man aged 50 to 60 in good health and CMV-seronegative. Material: PBMCs.

Here the CDR3 reads CASSLGLAGGSYEQYF. DNA for the CDR3: TGTGCCAGCAGCTTGGGACTAGCGGGAGGATCCTACGAGCAGTACTTC. The chain couples TRBV5-4 to TRBJ2-7, with 13 bases lining up with TRBD2. The trim removed 0 bases at V and 1 base at J, leaving 1 base unmatched. CDR1 and CDR2 (germline): SGHNT, YYREEE (reference sequence). This CDR3 comprises 16 residues.